These 12 T cell receptor beta chains originate from one sample sequenced in a study of PD-1 blockade in classical Hodgkin lymphoma. Some clones are missing from TCRdb's copy, which holds only in-frame ones; the method was immunoSEQ multiplex PCR. Of some 18,000 clones in the sample, roughly 80% were seen once. No patient escaped relapse after autologous stem cell transplantation, and brentuximab vedotin exposure varied. The sample was peripheral blood mononuclear cells (PBMCs), taken at baseline. Source of these receptors: a human donor with classical Hodgkin lymphoma.

The chain uses TRBV29-1 and TRBJ2-2; 7 bases agree with TRBD1. After removal of 5 bases from V and 0 bases from J, the junction contained 6 bases not matched to a gene. The CDR3 consists of 15 residues. Germline V gives CDR1 SQVTM, CDR2 ANQGSEA. The CDR3 DNA reads TGCAGCGTTAAAACAGGGGTGTCGAACACCGGGGAGCTGTTTTTT. Translated: CSVKTGVSNTGELFF.

This chain connects TRBV14 to TRBJ2-3; 9 positions agree with TRBD2. The CDR3 is 15 amino acids. The V and J ends lost 4 bases and 11 bases, in that order; junction bases with no gene match: 13. The V gene's germline CDR1 is SGHDN and CDR2 FVKESK. CDR3 region: CASSRPKRGAGEQYF. The CDR3, as DNA: TGTGCCAGCAGCCGGCCGAAGCGGGGGGCCGGGGAGCAGTATTTT.

DNA for the CDR3: TGTGCCTGGAGTTACGGCGGGAATCAGCCCCAGCATTTT. This gives the protein CAWSYGGNQPQHF. The chain joins TRBV30 to TRBJ1-5; D is uncertain. The germline V gene encodes CDR1 GTSNPN and CDR2 SVGIG (reference sequence). V lost 2 bases, J lost 4 bases, and 9 bases lay in between. CDR3 length: 13 residues.

The gene calls are TRBV30 and TRBJ2-7; TRBD1 agrees at 7 bases. Trimming at V came to 2 bases and at J to 4 bases, leaving 2 bases not matched to a gene. The CDR3 is 12 amino acids. Looked up from germline, CDR1 is GTSNPN and CDR2 is SVGIG (reference sequence). CDR3 protein: CAWSQDRYEQYF. The DNA of the CDR3 is TGTGCCTGGAGTCAGGACAGGTACGAGCAGTACTTC.

This clone appeared once. The chain joins TRBV5-8 to TRBJ2-7; no reliable D call. V lost 0 bases, J lost 0 bases, and 10 bases lay in between. Germline CDR1 is SGHTS and CDR2 is YDEGEE. The CDR3 has 15 residues. For the CDR3, the DNA is TGTGCCAGCAGCTTGGGGGGATTCAGCTCCTACGAGCAGTACTTC. Encoded protein: CASSLGGFSSYEQYF.

The rearrangement uses TRBV2 and TRBJ2-7; 10 nucleotides line up with TRBD1. V lost 11 bases to trimming and J lost 3 bases; unmatched junction nucleotides: 7. The length of the CDR3 is 13 residues. Germline V gene lookup returns CDR1 SNHLY and CDR2 FYNNEI. The chain's CDR3 is CAGGGQGDYEQYF. In DNA form, the CDR3 reads TGTGCCGGGGGCGGACAGGGGGACTACGAGCAGTACTTC.

The rearrangement links TRBV4-1 to TRBJ2-2; D unresolved. The CDR3 is 11 residues long. In germline, CDR1 is MGHRA, CDR2 YSYEKL. V gave up 4 bases and J gave up 8 bases, with 5 bases separating them. CDR3: CASSLRGELFF. CDR3 sequence (DNA): TGCGCCAGCAGCCTAAGGGGGGAGCTGTTTTTT.

The rearrangement links TRBV30 to TRBJ1-5; D may be TRBD1 (5 bases). V lost 3 bases and J lost 4, with 16 bases in between. This CDR3 comprises 15 residues. Germline V CDR1 and CDR2: GTSNPN, SVGIG (reference sequence). The CDR3 reads CAWRQPGGGNQPQHF. CDR3 nucleotides: TGTGCCTGGAGGCAACCGGGGGGGGGAAATCAGCCCCAGCATTTT.

The chain uses TRBV7-9 and TRBJ2-7, with 12 bases identical to TRBD1. The germline V gene encodes CDR1 SEHNR and CDR2 FQNEAQ (reference sequence). The junction had 2 bases not matched to a gene; V was cut back by 5 bases and J by 3 bases. The CDR3 contains 14 residues. The CDR3, as DNA: TGTGCCAGCAGCGGGACAGGGGGCCACTACGAGCAGTACTTC. It is translated as CASSGTGGHYEQYF.

V and J are TRBV10-3 and TRBJ2-5, with 7 positions matching TRBD2. CDR3 length: 13 residues. Losses at the gene ends were 7 bases for V and 5 bases for J; bases not matched to a gene: 7. From germline, CDR1 is ENHRY and CDR2 SYGVKD. CDR3 protein: CAIKGGVVETQYF. As DNA, the CDR3 is TGTGCCATCAAGGGAGGGGTGGTGGAGACCCAGTACTTC.

The rearrangement joins TRBV9 to TRBJ2-7; perhaps D is TRBD1 or TRBD2 (5 bases each). CDR1 is SGDLS, CDR2 YYNGEE, per germline. Between the trimmed V and J ends, which lost 4 bases and 4 bases, there was a span of 15 bases. The CDR3 has 14 residues. The CDR3 loop is CASSTGRPPYEQYF. The CDR3 DNA follows: TGTGCCAGCAGCACGGGACGGCCCCCATACGAGCAGTACTTC.

V is TRBV10-3 and J is TRBJ2-6, with D maybe TRBD1 (5 bases). This CDR3 has 13 amino acids. V was cut by 7 bases and J by 2 bases, with 6 bases left in between. Germline assignment: CDR1 ENHRY and CDR2 SYGVKD. CDR3 in amino acids: CAITGTGANVLTF. The CDR3 nucleotides are TGTGCCATCACAGGGACTGGGGCCAACGTCCTGACTTTC.